This is a list of T cell receptor beta chains from one sample in a study of T cells after yellow fever vaccination. TCRdb ran MiXCR on the 5' RACE reads and lists one entry per CDR3 protein. The repertoire holds approximately 58,000 distinct CDR3 sequences, about 5.2% seen once, with about 28% in the top ten. This material consisted of PBMCs, either bulk or a sorted T-cell subset (CD4+, CD8+, memory, or dextramer-sorted; not recorded which), taken on the day of the yellow fever booster vaccination. These receptors all stem from a young man who received the YFV17D yellow fever vaccine. The CDR3 runs from the conserved cysteine through the conserved F or W. A D gene is named only where the DNA matches it firmly. Clone size is given for some rows only: seen once, a few or many times, or a class if the clone is expanded.

D gene: NA; J gene: TRBJ2-7; clone size: few; V gene: TRBV6-2/TRBV6-3; CDR3 DNA: TGTGCCAGCACCGGCTTCTACGAGCAGTACTTC; CDR3 protein: CASTGFYEQYF
D gene: NA; J gene: TRBJ1-6; clone size: NA; V gene: TRBV4-1; CDR3 DNA: TGCGCCAGCAGCCAGCCGCGACAGGAAGCAAATTCACCCCTCCACTTT; CDR3 protein: CASSQPRQEANSPLHF
D gene: TRBD1; J gene: TRBJ1-1; clone size: many; V gene: TRBV4-3; CDR3 DNA: TGCGCCAGCAGCCTAGGCCCCGGGACAGGGATGAACACTGAAGCTTTCTTT; CDR3 protein: CASSLGPGTGMNTEAFF
D gene: NA; J gene: TRBJ2-7; clone size: many; V gene: TRBV29-1; CDR3 DNA: TGCAGCGTTGAAGTCCCCCGGGGCGCGTCGCCCGAGCAGTACTTC; CDR3 protein: CSVEVPRGASPEQYF
D gene: TRBD1; J gene: TRBJ1-4; clone size: NA; V gene: TRBV7-2; CDR3 DNA: TGTGCCAGCAGCCACCCACAGGGGTGGAATGAAAAACTGTTTTTT; CDR3 protein: CASSHPQGWNEKLFF
D gene: NA; J gene: TRBJ1-2; clone size: few; V gene: TRBV6-1; CDR3 DNA: TGTGCCAGCAGAACAGCGCTCTATGGCTACACCTTC; CDR3 protein: CASRTALYGYTF
D gene: TRBD1; J gene: TRBJ1-2; clone size: NA; V gene: TRBV30; CDR3 DNA: TGTGCCTGGAGTGGCGACAGGGCAACTTATAACTATGGCTACACCTTC; CDR3 protein: CAWSGDRATYNYGYTF
D gene: NA; J gene: TRBJ1-1; clone size: NA; V gene: TRBV2; CDR3 DNA: TGTGCCAGCAGTAAACCGGGACGGAGGCGGTTTTCGGTCACTGAAGCTTTCTTT; CDR3 protein: CASSKPGRRRFSVTEAFF
D gene: NA; J gene: TRBJ2-1; clone size: NA; V gene: TRBV25-1; CDR3 DNA: TGTGCCAGCAGTGTAGGTACGGAAGGCTACAATGAGCAGTTCTTC; CDR3 protein: CASSVGTEGYNEQFF
D gene: TRBD1; J gene: TRBJ1-2; clone size: many; V gene: TRBV20-1; CDR3 DNA: TGCAGTGCCATCCCCGGGACAGGGGGCTTGTTTAACTATGGCTACACCTTC; CDR3 protein: CSAIPGTGGLFNYGYTF
D gene: TRBD1; J gene: TRBJ1-2; clone size: few; V gene: TRBV4-2; CDR3 DNA: TGTGCCAGCAGCCAAGATGGGGGCCGGGACAGGTTTAACTATGGCTACACCTTC; CDR3 protein: CASSQDGGRDRFNYGYTF
D gene: NA; J gene: TRBJ2-3; clone size: many; V gene: TRBV7-3; CDR3 DNA: TGTGCCAGCAGCTTTTACGGCACAGATACGCAGTATTTT; CDR3 protein: CASSFYGTDTQYF
D gene: NA; J gene: TRBJ2-4; clone size: many; V gene: TRBV12-3/TRBV12-4; CDR3 DNA: TGTGCCAGCAGTTTAAGGCGAGCCAAAAACATTCAGTACTTC; CDR3 protein: CASSLRRAKNIQYF
D gene: NA; J gene: TRBJ2-2; clone size: NA; V gene: TRBV2; CDR3 DNA: TGTGCCAGCAGGACCCTCCCGGGTAGGACCGGGGAGCTGTTTTTT; CDR3 protein: CASRTLPGRTGELFF
D gene: NA; J gene: TRBJ2-7; clone size: NA; V gene: TRBV4-1; CDR3 DNA: TGCGCCAGCAGTCCCGACGGACGCTACGAGCAGTACTTC; CDR3 protein: CASSPDGRYEQYF
D gene: NA; J gene: TRBJ2-7; clone size: many; V gene: TRBV4-2; CDR3 DNA: TGTGCCAGCAGCCAGTACCGGGGCTACGAGCAGTACTTC; CDR3 protein: CASSQYRGYEQYF
D gene: NA; J gene: TRBJ2-1; clone size: many; V gene: TRBV4-2; CDR3 DNA: TGTGCCAGCAGCCAACCGGGGTTGGGGGGGGCGATACCCTCCTACAATGAGCAGTTCTTC; CDR3 protein: CASSQPGLGGAIPSYNEQFF
D gene: NA; J gene: TRBJ2-5; clone size: NA; V gene: TRBV7-2; CDR3 DNA: TGTGCCAGCAGCCTTGGGGGACACCTCCAAGAGACCCAGTACTTC; CDR3 protein: CASSLGGHLQETQYF
D gene: NA; J gene: TRBJ1-1; clone size: few; V gene: TRBV7-9; CDR3 DNA: TGTGCCAGCAGGCCCCTCCACACTGAAGCTTTCTTT; CDR3 protein: CASRPLHTEAFF
D gene: NA; J gene: TRBJ1-1; clone size: NA; V gene: TRBV10-3; CDR3 DNA: TGTGCCATCAGTGAGCGAACCCCAGCGAACACTGAAGCTTTCTTT; CDR3 protein: CAISERTPANTEAFF
D gene: NA; J gene: TRBJ2-5; clone size: few; V gene: TRBV4-2; CDR3 DNA: TGTGCCAGCAGCCAAGTCATACAAGAGACCCAGTACTTC; CDR3 protein: CASSQVIQETQYF
D gene: TRBD2; J gene: TRBJ2-2; clone size: NA; V gene: TRBV6-6; CDR3 DNA: TGTGCCAGCAGTTACGGACTAGCGGTGAACACCGGGGAGCTGTTTTTT; CDR3 protein: CASSYGLAVNTGELFF
D gene: TRBD1; J gene: TRBJ2-1; clone size: many; V gene: TRBV6-2/TRBV6-3; CDR3 DNA: TGTGCCAGCAGTTCCCGGGACAGGGACAATGAGCAGTTCTTC; CDR3 protein: CASSSRDRDNEQFF
D gene: NA; J gene: TRBJ2-5; clone size: many; V gene: TRBV3-1; CDR3 DNA: TGTGCCAGCAGCCCCCTGGGAGAAACAGAGCAAGAGACCCAGTACTTC; CDR3 protein: CASSPLGETEQETQYF
D gene: NA; J gene: TRBJ2-5; clone size: NA; V gene: TRBV6-5; CDR3 DNA: TGTGCCAGCAGTTACTCGGACTCCCCTCTTAGGGAGACCCAGTACTTC; CDR3 protein: CASSYSDSPLRETQYF
D gene: NA; J gene: TRBJ2-1; clone size: few; V gene: TRBV11-1; CDR3 DNA: TGTGCCAGCAGCTCGACTATCGTAGGCCCTCCCTACAATGAGCAGTTCTTC; CDR3 protein: CASSSTIVGPPYNEQFF
D gene: TRBD1; J gene: TRBJ2-1; clone size: many; V gene: TRBV5-1; CDR3 DNA: TGCGCCAGCAGCTTGTTCAGGGGGACCAATGATGGGCAGTTCTTC; CDR3 protein: CASSLFRGTNDGQFF
D gene: TRBD1; J gene: TRBJ2-3; clone size: many; V gene: TRBV4-1; CDR3 DNA: TGCGCCAGCAGCCAAGGGATTGGACAGGGGGCAGATACGCAGTATTTT; CDR3 protein: CASSQGIGQGADTQYF
D gene: NA; J gene: TRBJ1-1; clone size: many; V gene: TRBV4-3; CDR3 DNA: TGCGCCAGCAGCCAAGATCCGGGAAACACTGAAGCTTTCTTT; CDR3 protein: CASSQDPGNTEAFF
D gene: NA; J gene: TRBJ1-5; clone size: many; V gene: TRBV12-3/TRBV12-4; CDR3 DNA: TGTGCCAGCAGTTCGAGTCGGGGTGGCAATCAGCCCCAGCATTTT; CDR3 protein: CASSSSRGGNQPQHF
D gene: NA; J gene: TRBJ2-5; clone size: few; V gene: TRBV21-1; CDR3 DNA: TGTGCCAGCAGCAAAGGGGTTCAAGAGACCCAGTACTTC; CDR3 protein: CASSKGVQETQYF
D gene: NA; J gene: TRBJ2-2; clone size: few; V gene: TRBV6-1; CDR3 DNA: TGTGCCAGCGCGGGACTCCCACTAAACACCGGGGAGCTGTTTTTT; CDR3 protein: CASAGLPLNTGELFF
D gene: TRBD2; J gene: TRBJ2-3; clone size: many; V gene: TRBV20-1; CDR3 DNA: TGCAGTGCTAGAGACCAGGACGGGGGACTAAGCACAGATACGCAGTATTTT; CDR3 protein: CSARDQDGGLSTDTQYF
D gene: TRBD2; J gene: TRBJ2-7; clone size: many; V gene: TRBV9; CDR3 DNA: TGTGCCAGCAGCGTACGTTCCGGGGGGAGAATATACGAGCAGTACTTC; CDR3 protein: CASSVRSGGRIYEQYF
D gene: TRBD2; J gene: TRBJ2-1; clone size: many; V gene: TRBV7-3; CDR3 DNA: TGTGCCAGCAGCTTAACGCCGGGGGGGATCCGGGAGCAGTTCTTC; CDR3 protein: CASSLTPGGIREQFF
D gene: NA; J gene: TRBJ2-5; clone size: many; V gene: TRBV5-1; CDR3 DNA: TGCGCCAGCAGCTTCGTCGATCCCCAAGAGACCCAGTACTTC; CDR3 protein: CASSFVDPQETQYF
D gene: NA; J gene: TRBJ1-2; clone size: few; V gene: TRBV29-1; CDR3 DNA: TGCAGCGTTGAAGAACAAGGATATGGCTACACCTTC; CDR3 protein: CSVEEQGYGYTF
D gene: NA; J gene: TRBJ1-5; clone size: many; V gene: TRBV7-9; CDR3 DNA: TGTGCCAGCAGCTTACAAGGTGGTCAGCCCCAGCATTTT; CDR3 protein: CASSLQGGQPQHF
D gene: NA; J gene: TRBJ2-2; clone size: many; V gene: TRBV4-1; CDR3 DNA: TGCGCCAGCAGCCCTAACACCGGGGAGCTGTTTTTT; CDR3 protein: CASSPNTGELFF
D gene: NA; J gene: TRBJ2-5; clone size: many; V gene: TRBV6-5; CDR3 DNA: TGTGCCAGCAGTTACTCAGGCGGCCCGGGAGAGACCCAGTACTTC; CDR3 protein: CASSYSGGPGETQYF
D gene: NA; J gene: TRBJ2-7; clone size: many; V gene: TRBV29-1; CDR3 DNA: TGCAGCGTTGTTGGTCAGGGTGAGACCTACGAGCAGTACTTC; CDR3 protein: CSVVGQGETYEQYF
D gene: TRBD1; J gene: TRBJ2-7; clone size: few; V gene: TRBV6-5; CDR3 DNA: TGTGCCAGCAGTTACTCGGGCAGGGGGCCGGGAGAGCAGTACTTC; CDR3 protein: CASSYSGRGPGEQYF
D gene: NA; J gene: TRBJ2-5; clone size: many; V gene: TRBV7-9; CDR3 DNA: TGTGCCAGCAGCCCTAGGGCCGGAGAGACCCAGTACTTC; CDR3 protein: CASSPRAGETQYF
D gene: NA; J gene: TRBJ2-2; clone size: few; V gene: TRBV5-6; CDR3 DNA: TGTGCCAGCAGCCTCCTTGATCGGGTCACCGGGGAGCTGTTTTTT; CDR3 protein: CASSLLDRVTGELFF
D gene: NA; J gene: TRBJ2-3; clone size: NA; V gene: TRBV7-3; CDR3 DNA: TGTGCCAGCAGCCCGGTCGATACAGATACGCAGTATTTT; CDR3 protein: CASSPVDTDTQYF
D gene: NA; J gene: TRBJ2-1; clone size: few; V gene: TRBV5-6; CDR3 DNA: TGTGCCAGCAGCTTGAGTCGTGGGCAGTTCTTC; CDR3 protein: CASSLSRGQFF
D gene: NA; J gene: TRBJ2-5; clone size: many; V gene: TRBV4-1; CDR3 DNA: TGCGCCAGCAGCCAAGGGACAGTCCAAGAGACCCAGTACTTC; CDR3 protein: CASSQGTVQETQYF
D gene: NA; J gene: TRBJ1-6; clone size: NA; V gene: TRBV7-9; CDR3 DNA: TGTGCCAGCAGCTTAGTTGCGTCGGTAAATTCACCCCTCCACTTT; CDR3 protein: CASSLVASVNSPLHF
D gene: NA; J gene: TRBJ2-2; clone size: NA; V gene: TRBV9; CDR3 DNA: TGTGCCAGCAGCGTAGGCCAGGGGCGGAACACCGGGGAGCTGTTTTTT; CDR3 protein: CASSVGQGRNTGELFF
D gene: NA; J gene: TRBJ2-3; clone size: many; V gene: TRBV7-9; CDR3 DNA: TGTGCCAGCAGCTTAGTGGTCGGGGGTAGCACAGATACGCAGTATTTT; CDR3 protein: CASSLVVGGSTDTQYF
D gene: TRBD2; J gene: TRBJ2-1; clone size: few; V gene: TRBV24-1; CDR3 DNA: TGTGCCACCAGTGACCGGCTAGCGGGGGCCTACAATGAGCAGTTCTTC; CDR3 protein: CATSDRLAGAYNEQFF
D gene: TRBD1; J gene: TRBJ2-1; clone size: NA; V gene: TRBV5-1; CDR3 DNA: TGCGCCAGCAGCTCCGGGACAGGGGACAATGAGCAGTTCTTC; CDR3 protein: CASSSGTGDNEQFF
D gene: TRBD1; J gene: TRBJ2-5; clone size: many; V gene: TRBV4-3; CDR3 DNA: TGCGCCAGCAGCCCCTCGGTCAGGGGGGAGACCCAGTACTTC; CDR3 protein: CASSPSVRGETQYF
D gene: NA; J gene: TRBJ2-3; clone size: many; V gene: TRBV5-8; CDR3 DNA: TGTGCCAGCAGCTTTGGGACTTACACAGATACGCAGTATTTT; CDR3 protein: CASSFGTYTDTQYF
D gene: NA; J gene: TRBJ1-1; clone size: NA; V gene: TRBV4-3; CDR3 DNA: TGCGCCAGCAGCCAAGATCGGGGCTGGAACACTGAAGCTTTCTTT; CDR3 protein: CASSQDRGWNTEAFF
D gene: NA; J gene: TRBJ2-1; clone size: many; V gene: TRBV29-1; CDR3 DNA: TGCAGCTATCGACCTGGTACGGCTGAGCAGTTCTTC; CDR3 protein: CSYRPGTAEQFF